Listed below are T cell receptor beta chains from one sample, sequenced in a study of blood T cell repertoires in COVID-19. Profiling relied on immunoSEQ multiplex PCR, and the TCRdb table lists in-frame clones only, not all of them. The repertoire holds 65,000 or so clones, with 65% to 85% as singletons. Sequencing was carried out using peripheral blood. All receptors derive from a woman aged 45-59 years with active or convalescent COVID-19. CDR3s include the opening cysteine and the closing phenylalanine or tryptophan. The order of the fields is V gene, clone size, J gene, D gene, CDR3 length, CDR3 protein, CDR3 DNA. The D gene is left open where the match is weak. Not every row has a clone size; where given, it reads once, few, many or a size class.

V: TRBV19; size: .; J: TRBJ2-3; D: TRBD2; length: 16; CDR3: CASSSREVSSTDTQYF; DNA: TGTGCCAGTAGTAGCCGGGAGGTTTCTAGCACAGATACGCAGTATTTT
V: TRBV7-6; size: .; J: TRBJ2-1; D: .; length: 13; CDR3: CASSLGSYNEQFF; DNA: TGTGCCAGCAGCCTCGGGTCCTACAATGAGCAGTTCTTC
V: TRBV4-3; size: .; J: TRBJ2-5; D: TRBD2; length: 14; CDR3: CASSQGLASETQYF; DNA: TGCGCCAGCAGCCAGGGACTAGCGTCGGAGACCCAGTACTTC
V: TRBV24-1; size: few; J: TRBJ2-5; D: TRBD2; length: 15; CDR3: CATSGRTSGTGTQYF; DNA: TGTGCCACCAGTGGTAGGACTAGCGGGACGGGGACCCAGTACTTC
V: TRBV7-7; size: .; J: TRBJ2-5; D: TRBD2; length: 21; CDR3: CASSSDPSSGTSGRGRKTQYF; DNA: TGTGCTAGCAGCTCGGACCCTTCCTCGGGGACTAGCGGAAGGGGGAGGAAGACCCAGTACTTC
V: TRBV12-3/TRBV12-4; size: .; J: TRBJ1-2; D: TRBD1; length: 12; CDR3: CASSQGVRGYTF; DNA: TGTGCCAGCAGTCAGGGGGTCCGTGGCTACACCTTC
V: TRBV4-3; size: .; J: TRBJ2-3; D: TRBD2; length: 20; CDR3: CASSQDGGRLAGGRTDTQYF; DNA: TGCGCCAGCAGCCAAGACGGGGGGAGACTAGCGGGAGGGAGAACAGATACGCAGTATTTT
V: TRBV30; size: .; J: TRBJ1-4; D: .; length: 14; CDR3: CAWRLGSGVEKLFF; DNA: TGTGCCTGGAGGCTCGGCTCAGGGGTCGAAAAACTGTTTTTT
V: TRBV18; size: .; J: TRBJ1-6; D: TRBD1; length: 15; CDR3: CASSQGQLYNSPLHF; DNA: TGTGCCAGCTCGCAGGGACAGCTCTATAATTCACCCCTCCACTTT
V: TRBV6-5; size: once; J: TRBJ1-2; D: .; length: 15; CDR3: CASSYSRAVPNGYTF; DNA: TGTGCCAGCAGTTACTCGAGGGCGGTCCCAAATGGCTACACCTTC
V: TRBV19; size: .; J: TRBJ1-2; D: .; length: 15; CDR3: CASSMAGNANYGYTF; DNA: TGTGCCAGTAGTATGGCCGGGAATGCTAACTATGGCTACACCTTC
V: TRBV10-3; size: .; J: TRBJ1-6; D: .; length: 13; CDR3: CAISLAGDSPLHF; DNA: TGTGCCATCAGTCTGGCAGGGGATTCACCCCTCCACTTT
V: TRBV7-2; size: .; J: TRBJ2-1; D: .; length: 13; CDR3: CASSFTALNEQFF; DNA: TGTGCCAGCAGCTTCACCGCCCTAAATGAGCAGTTCTTC
V: TRBV4-1; size: .; J: TRBJ2-3; D: TRBD2; length: 15; CDR3: CASSKREFSTDTQYF; DNA: TGCGCCAGCTCCAAGCGGGAGTTCTCCACAGATACGCAGTATTTT
V: TRBV4-2; size: .; J: TRBJ1-3; D: .; length: 17; CDR3: CASSQGAGPVSGNTIYF; DNA: TGTGCCAGCAGCCAAGGGGCTGGGCCTGTCTCTGGAAACACCATATATTTT
V: TRBV5-1; size: .; J: TRBJ2-1; D: TRBD2; length: 17; CDR3: CASSWTGTSGSANEQFF; DNA: TGCGCCAGCAGTTGGACCGGGACTAGCGGGAGCGCCAATGAGCAGTTCTTC
V: TRBV19; size: .; J: TRBJ2-7; D: TRBD2; length: 15; CDR3: CASSMEIAGTSEQYF; DNA: TGTGCCAGTAGTATGGAAATAGCGGGCACGAGCGAGCAGTACTTC
V: TRBV5-6; size: .; J: TRBJ2-1; D: TRBD1; length: 16; CDR3: CASSLQGGSYDNEQFF; DNA: TGTGCCAGCAGCTTACAGGGGGGCAGCTACGACAATGAGCAGTTCTTC
V: TRBV23-1; size: .; J: TRBJ2-3; D: TRBD2; length: 16; CDR3: CASSRSGGISTDTQYF; DNA: TGCGCCAGCAGTCGGAGCGGGGGGATCAGTACAGATACGCAGTATTTT
V: TRBV5-4; size: .; J: TRBJ2-1; D: TRBD2; length: 16; CDR3: CASSSSGVSSYNEQFF; DNA: TGTGCCAGCAGCTCTAGCGGGGTGAGCTCCTACAATGAGCAGTTCTTC
V: TRBV5-4; size: .; J: TRBJ2-3; D: .; length: 14; CDR3: CASSSQRVTDTQYF; DNA: TGTGCCAGCAGCTCCCAGAGGGTGACAGATACGCAGTATTTT
V: TRBV7-9; size: .; J: TRBJ2-2; D: TRBD1; length: 16; CDR3: CASSAGQGSGTGELFF; DNA: TGTGCCAGCAGCGCCGGACAGGGGTCCGGCACCGGGGAGCTGTTTTTT
V: TRBV28; size: .; J: TRBJ2-1; D: TRBD2; length: 12; CDR3: CASSRGLVVQFF; DNA: TGTGCCAGCAGTCGGGGACTAGTGGTGCAGTTCTTC